Listed below are T cell receptor beta chains from one sample, sequenced in a study of cytomegalovirus exposure and HLA in healthy donors. Profiled with immunoSEQ multiplex PCR; TCRdb holds only in-frame clones, not every one. The sample includes around 120,000 clones, 70% to 85% of them seen just once. The sample was PBMCs. The receptors here all came from a man over 45 in good health and CMV-seronegative. CDR3s leave out the opening cysteine and the closing phenylalanine or tryptophan. Fields, in order: clone size, V gene, J gene, D gene, CDR3 protein. A D gene is named only where the DNA matches it firmly. Expanded clones are given a class, and other clones once, few, many or no size at all.

-	TRBV4-1	TRBJ2-3	TRBD2	ASSPPPGGTQY
-	TRBV11-2	TRBJ1-1	TRBD1	ASSQRTGMNTEAF
-	TRBV7-9	TRBJ1-1	-	ASTPPGFASEAF
-	TRBV4-1	TRBJ1-2	TRBD1	ASSHTREQGLAYGYT
few	TRBV6-1	TRBJ2-5	TRBD1	ASSNGQGQETQY
-	TRBV4-1	TRBJ2-7	TRBD1	ASSQGGQGAHEQY
-	TRBV19	TRBJ1-1	-	ASSIAAGLNTEAF
-	TRBV5-5	TRBJ2-7	-	ASSLQAGWDEQY
-	TRBV18	TRBJ1-5	TRBD1	ASSAGQGPFSNQPQH
-	TRBV6-4	TRBJ2-1	TRBD2	ASSDSPGTSSDEQF
few	TRBV27	TRBJ2-7	-	ASSLTAQVSYEQY
-	TRBV4-1	TRBJ2-6	-	ASSQVSGANVLT
-	TRBV4-2	TRBJ1-2	-	ASSQDPSGNYGYT
-	TRBV19	TRBJ2-3	-	ASSMGKNTQY
-	TRBV6-5	TRBJ1-1	-	ASSITTGEAS
-	TRBV7-3	TRBJ2-1	TRBD2	ASSARGGRGGNEQF
-	TRBV7-2	TRBJ2-2	-	ASSLGSPTVPRELF